The present T cell receptor (beta chain) was sequenced within a study of T cell responses to AZD1222 COVID-19 vaccine. Findings of the study overall: Two AZD1222 doses significantly raised spike-specific TCR breadth and depth over controls. The sample set comprised mostly white British donors with more females, and clonal diversity was possibly underestimated. Among AZD1222 vaccinees, only five to seven were seropositive at baseline. Nearly half of spike-specific TCRs reportedly target unmutated variant regions.

This clone has just one count. Its antigen is currently unknown. The germline gives CDR1 LNHDA, CDR2 SQIVND (reference sequence). CDR3 length: 15 amino acids. V lost 2 bases, J lost 2 bases, and 12 bases lay in between. This table comes from immunoSEQ multiplex PCR, and its TCRdb copy is limited to in-frame clones, with some not included. This table holds 150,000 to 200,000 clones, about 91% found once. This chain connects TRBV19 to TRBJ1-2; D might be TRBD1 (5 bases). This sample comprised peripheral blood, obtained on day 0 of AZD1222 vaccination. The TCR originated in an adult in good health. The CDR3 DNA is TGTGCCAGTAGTATAAGACAGAAGTCCAACTATGGCTACACCTTC. This encodes CASSIRQKSNYGYTF.